Detailed here is one T cell receptor (beta chain). Its target antigen remains unknown. No base-level quality is on record; no much larger clone is a single base apart. The cohort comprised some 730 healthy bone marrow donors. At the time of sampling, every cohort member was nominally healthy, though immune exposures that went unrecorded were likely present. The donor tested CMV seronegative, placing the donor among the 350 to 400 seronegative members of the cohort. Each donor provided a peripheral blood sample, and peripheral blood mononuclear cells were used for TCR beta sequencing. The Qiagen DNeasy Blood Extraction Kit was used to extract genomic DNA from the blood cell samples. This entry comes from a study of cytomegalovirus exposure and HLA in healthy donors (dated by TCRdb to about 2017). Broadly, across the study: In an earlier analysis of around 540 of the donors, 276 Gb of sequence data and some 100 million unique TCR beta sequences from about 190 million T cells were reported. A later analysis re-examined previously published TCR beta repertoires from over 500 donors and added high-resolution HLA genotyping to investigate patterns of TCR occurrence. Using immunosequencing, the study profiled T cell repertoires from 500 to 800 subjects and related those repertoires to cytomegalovirus serostatus. An earlier analysis of 587 of the donors applied high-throughput TCR beta sequencing to assess whether each TCR beta V gene segment acted as functional or pseudogenic. Among some 400 genotyped donors of the cohort, an average of approximately 250,000 unique TCR beta nucleotide sequences were sequenced per donor, around a sixth of them non-productive. The study aimed to test whether signatures of past pathogen exposure could be identified by cataloging public T cell receptors. Rather than drawing on any new phenotypic data, the later analysis identified candidate immune exposures from TCR beta sequences and the way those sequences occurred across donors. Donor age, sex, ethnicity and CMV serostatus were compiled together with the repertoire data. Class I and class II HLA loci were covered by the typing at four-digit resolution. To predict cytomegalovirus infection status, the study brought together high-throughput TCR immunosequencing, statistical association of individual TCRs with disease status, and machine learning. Four to six DR-DQ haplotypes were handled as single units for association and clustering, since linkage in the cohort was strong. All discovery cohort repertoires had been generated using a single sequencing platform. Approximately 300 gigabases of sequencing data and around 80 million unique TCR sequences made up an early release that covered approximately 650 HLA-typed donors. Among the roughly 370 genotyped donors, around 81% belonged to the genetic ancestry cluster associated with self-reported Caucasian donors. A separate validation cohort of some 130 different subjects was used in addition to the 666-subject first cohort. Genome-wide SNP genotypes for about three fifths of the roughly 670 donors were used in a later genetic analysis, which treated that subset as a discovery cohort. The number of donors typed differed by locus, with roughly 620-640 for A, B, C, DRB1 and DQB1, more than 500 for DQA1, under 610 for DPA1, and roughly 450 for DPB1. The research as a whole found: According to a later analysis, most CMV-associated TCR beta chains appeared to be HLA-restricted, and the HLA associations seemed to be driven largely by CMV exposure. Linkage disequilibrium might explain the correlated functional status among segregating V segments, but an unknown experimental factor could not be excluded. In a later genetic analysis, fewer N-insertions in productive TCRs were reported among donors in an Asian-associated ancestry cluster than the approximately 670-donor mean. A further reported finding was that TCR beta sequences accurately predicted the HLA-A and HLA-B alleles for most subjects in the first cohort. The authors suggested that the approach could potentially be extended to other disease states and immunological phenotypes. Most TCR sequences were observed very rarely across donors, whereas some public TCRs were present in many individuals. Because some donors lacked HLA typing at each locus, the association tests relied only on the typed subset. A later analysis associated around 16,000 TCR beta sequences with specific HLA alleles at a false discovery rate of 0.05. CMV serostatus was the only immune exposure information available for the cohort. Compared with equally common non-associated chains, HLA-associated TCR beta chains in a later analysis were more clonally expanded and had lower generation probabilities. The earlier analysis of 587 of the donors excluded around 17 rarely observed V segments, including chromosome 9 orphons, because counts were too low. The presence/absence analyses assumed that sequencing depth was roughly uniform across donors, and that assumption may not be true. When HLA alleles, especially DR and DQ, strongly co-occurred, TCR associations were difficult to assign to individual alleles. A group of highly shared sequence variants was considered likely to be a technical artifact of the sequencing pipeline. In an earlier analysis of about 600 of the donors, most TCR beta V segments appeared in productive rearrangements about 90% or about 30% of the time, broadly matching IMGT annotations. Only TCR beta chains were sequenced in this cohort, and the absence of alpha or paired-chain data limited detectable features. The study listed 150 to 200 TCR beta chains as associated with cytomegalovirus. According to a later analysis, TCR association rates differed among HLA loci, with DRB1 alleles showing the most associated TCRs and HLA-C alleles showing the fewest. Cytomegalovirus status was reported to be diagnosed by the classifier with high specificity and sensitivity in both the original and validation cohorts. A few of the identified cytomegalovirus-associated TCR beta chains were confirmed in vitro to be specific for cytomegalovirus antigens. According to a later analysis, parvovirus B19, influenza, CMV and Epstein-Barr virus appeared linked to several top co-occurrence clusters. V-gene and J-gene trimming of TCR beta chains was associated with a missense DCLRE1C variant in a later genetic analysis, and the association was replicated in an independent cohort.

Receptor amplification or capture employed the immunoSEQ multiplex PCR assay. A mixture of 60 forward primers for TCR Vbeta segments and 13 reverse primers for TCR Jbeta segments was used in the multiplex PCR. The CDR3 region of rearranged TCR beta genes was amplified from genomic DNA with a multiplex PCR assay. Amplified TCR beta libraries were sequenced as 87-base-pair reads on the Illumina HiSeq System. As for the original processing: Across the roughly 600 repertoires, a later analysis counted about 81 million unique TCR beta chains, around 11 million of which were shared by at least two donors. A nearest-neighbor algorithm error-corrected the raw reads and collapsed the reads into unique sequences, merging closely related sequences to remove PCR and sequencing errors. CDR3 sequences were aligned to IMGT reference sequences to assign V, D and J gene segments. For a sequence to be retained, at least a six-nucleotide match to both a V gene segment and a J gene segment was required. A rearrangement counted as productive if the CDR3 had no stop codons and remained in frame with V and J, and every other rearrangement counted as non-productive. CDR3 was defined according to IMGT convention as the region running from the second conserved V-encoded cysteine to the conserved J-encoded phenylalanine. The earlier analysis of 587 of the donors excluded sequences that lacked an unambiguous match to a single V gene segment. In an earlier analysis of 587 of the donors, a V segment was called functional when productive rearrangements were above 56.7%, and segregating when the standard deviation between donors exceeded 5%. A statistical classification framework was built for diagnosing cytomegalovirus status from the catalog of TCR beta chain sequences. A later analysis assigned V and J genes by comparing TCR nucleotide sequences with IMGT/GENE-DB human TR gene sequences. In a later analysis, CDR3 sequences and most-parsimonious VDJ recombination scenarios were assigned using the TCRdist pipeline. In a later analysis, each TCR beta chain was defined by its CDR3 amino acid sequence together with its V-gene family, and reads lacking a unique V-gene family were excluded. In a later analysis, around 650 highly shared, low-generation-probability nucleotide sequences were removed to address suspected cross-contamination and a sequencing artifact. In a later analysis, a clonal expansion index was calculated for each public chain from normalized within-repertoire ranks of inferred template counts. In a later analysis, generation probabilities were computed using a VDJ recombination model fitted to out-of-frame rearrangements, and the results were checked against IGoR. Hypergeometric tests were used in a later analysis to score TCR-TCR, TCR-HLA and TCR-CMV co-occurrence, with a repertoire-size bias correction applied to the TCR pairs. To estimate false discovery rates, a later analysis permuted the HLA or CMV assignments 20 times. In a later analysis, co-occurring TCRs were grouped with DBSCAN, and TCRdist sequence similarity was added when clustering was performed within HLA-allele-positive subsets. Repertoires with fewer than 30,000 or more than 120,000 public chains were left out of co-occurrence clustering, as were five repertoires with anomalous nucleotide sharing. The clones in this table, taken by TCRdb from immuneACCESS, are in-frame only. Not every clone is retained; where verified, under half of the shortfall comes from an unresolved V gene, and the cause of the rest is unknown. That table supplies the V and J calls and clone size; D and trimming were determined from the DNA. This sample holds 200,000 to 250,000 clones; about three quarters were observed only once. In total, the top ten clones hold 15% of the sample.

The sequencing sample was made of PBMCs. This receptor was taken from a middle-aged man in good health and CMV-seronegative.

The DNA reads TGTGCCAGCAGCGGGCAGACCTACGAGCAGTACTTC. Its protein reads: CASSGQTYEQYF. The chain is assembled from TRBV11-1 and TRBJ2-5; too little of a D gene remains to name it. The assigned J gene may be wrong: the sequence end matches TRBJ2-7 better. For CDR1 and CDR2, the germline V gene (reference sequence) lists SGHAT and FQDESV. Including the terminal cysteine and phenylalanine, the CDR3 comprises 12 residues. The CDR3 DNA has 36 bases and is translated from base 1.